Sequencing of this T cell receptor (beta chain) was carried out in a study of shared clonotypes between healthy human individuals. General observations from the study: Non-shared clonotypes displayed generation probabilities falling below those of clonotypes present in all four donors.

Sequencing was performed with immunoSEQ multiplex PCR; in TCRdb, only in-frame clones are kept and a portion is missing. The profile covers 2,500,000 or so clones, with about 90% appearing a single time and more than 0.35% taken by the ten largest. There are 16 residues in the CDR3. V was pared by 4 bases and J by 5 bases, with 6 bases of the junction left unmatched. Germline assignment: CDR1 MGHRA and CDR2 YSYEKL. The investigators split CD4+ cells into a CD45RA+ naive subset and a CD45RA-negative memory subset. Worth noting for this clone: Its specificity is unknown.

The chain links TRBV4-1 to TRBJ2-5; 14 bases match TRBD2. The TCR was taken from a man between 18 and 29 years old in good health. Some clones in this sample may be carry-over from other donors' samples. The sequencing input was naive CD4+ T cells from PBMCs. The subset: CD45RA+ positively selected. In DNA, the CDR3 is TGCGCCAGCAGCCGAGGACTAGCGGGAGGTGGTGAGACCCAGTACTTC. Amino acid sequence: CASSRGLAGGGETQYF.